This TCR beta chain was sequenced for a study of blood T cell repertoires in COVID-19. The CDR3 runs to 15 residues. CDR1 and CDR2 from the germline V gene are SGHTA and FQGNSA. Trimming shortened V by 3 bases and J by 0 bases, and 11 bases separated the two germline ends. Sequencing was performed with immunoSEQ multiplex PCR; in TCRdb, only in-frame clones are kept and a portion is missing. Of roughly 230,000 clones in the sample, around 89% are singletons; the top ten hold roughly 2.2%. As regards this clone: Other DNA sequences in the same sample also yield this CDR3.

Patients in Seattle were enrolled during active infection, then followed longitudinally. The clonotype originates from a woman aged 55 to 70 with COVID-19, enrolled during active disease. The chain has TRBV7-2 and TRBJ1-2; no definite D call. What was sequenced was peripheral blood. DNA for the CDR3: TGTGCCAGCAGCTTCCGGCAGGCAGCTAACTATGGCTACACCTTC. It yields the protein CASSFRQAANYGYTF. The whole variable domain, remainder taken from reference TRBV7-2 and TRBJ1-2, is GAGVSQSPSNKVTEKGKDVELRCDPISGHTALYWYRQSLGQGLEFLIYFQGNSAPDKSGLPSDRFSAERTGGSVSTLTIQRTQQEDSAVYLCASSFRQAANYGYTFGSGTRLTVV.